This T cell receptor (beta chain) comes out of a study of vaccination effects on CD4 cells after COVID-19. The method was immunoSEQ multiplex PCR; TCRdb's version includes in-frame clones alone and lacks a portion of them. The table lists 75,000 to 100,000 clones, more than 60% of them singletons. Concerning this clone itself: What it binds is not known.

Sequencing followed a ViraFEST assay step that expanded antigen-specific CD4+ T cells with viral peptide pools. At the end of 9 to 11 days of culture, CD4+ T cells were isolated. Each person got two doses of an mRNA SARS-CoV-2 vaccine, BNT162b2 or mRNA-1273. Germline V lookup: CDR1 KGHDR, CDR2 SFDVKD. The ends lost 5 bases at V and 6 bases at J; junction bases unmatched: 4. The CDR3 runs 13 residues. The clonotype originates from a human donor who received a COVID-19 vaccine. This material consisted of CD4+ T cells from PBMCs cultured with HCoV-OC43 spike peptides, taken after COVID-19 vaccination. Specified subset: HCoV-OC43 spike overlapping peptide pool stimulation. The chain has TRBV24-1 and TRBJ1-2; 8 bases are a match to TRBD1. CDR3 nucleotides: TGTGCCACCAGTGTCAGGGGGCGAAATGGCTACACCTTC. It encodes CATSVRGRNGYTF.